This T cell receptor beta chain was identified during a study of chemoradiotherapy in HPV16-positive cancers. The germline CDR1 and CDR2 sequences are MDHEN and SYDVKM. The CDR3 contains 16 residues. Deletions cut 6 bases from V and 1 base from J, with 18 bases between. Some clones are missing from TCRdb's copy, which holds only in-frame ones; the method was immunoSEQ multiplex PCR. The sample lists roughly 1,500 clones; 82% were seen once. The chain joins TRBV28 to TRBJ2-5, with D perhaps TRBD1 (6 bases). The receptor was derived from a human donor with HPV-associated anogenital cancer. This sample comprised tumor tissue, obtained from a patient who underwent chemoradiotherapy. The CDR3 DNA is TGTGCCAGCAGCCGAGGGGGACGGGGCCCCCAAGAGACCCAGTACTTC. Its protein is CASSRGGRGPQETQYF.